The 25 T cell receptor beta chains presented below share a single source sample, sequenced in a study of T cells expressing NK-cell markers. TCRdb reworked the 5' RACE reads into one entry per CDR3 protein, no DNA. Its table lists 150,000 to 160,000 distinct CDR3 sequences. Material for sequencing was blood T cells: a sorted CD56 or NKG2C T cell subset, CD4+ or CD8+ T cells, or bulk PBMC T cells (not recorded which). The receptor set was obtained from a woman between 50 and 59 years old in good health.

The chain's CDR3 is CASSLGGLSPQHF. The rearrangement uses TRBV4-1 and TRBJ1-5; as DNA is missing, the TRBD1 call by TCRdb cannot be tested. The CDR3 length is 13 residues. Germline V CDR1 and CDR2: MGHRA, YSYEKL.

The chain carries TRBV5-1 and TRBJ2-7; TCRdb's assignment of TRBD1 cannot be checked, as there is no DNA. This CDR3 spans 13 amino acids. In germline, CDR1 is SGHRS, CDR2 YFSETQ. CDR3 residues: CASGQGQSYEQYF.

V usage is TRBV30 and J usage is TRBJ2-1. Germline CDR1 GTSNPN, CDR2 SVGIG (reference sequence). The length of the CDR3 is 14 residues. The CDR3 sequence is CAWSQTMAYNEQFF.

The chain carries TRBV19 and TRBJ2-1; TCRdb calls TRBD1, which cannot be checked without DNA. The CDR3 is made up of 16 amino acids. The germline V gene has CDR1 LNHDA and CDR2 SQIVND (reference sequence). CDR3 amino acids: CASSIDLEQDYNEQFF.

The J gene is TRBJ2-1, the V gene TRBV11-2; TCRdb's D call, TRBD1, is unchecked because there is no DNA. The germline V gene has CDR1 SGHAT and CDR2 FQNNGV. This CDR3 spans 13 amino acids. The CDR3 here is CASSLVGDIEQFF.

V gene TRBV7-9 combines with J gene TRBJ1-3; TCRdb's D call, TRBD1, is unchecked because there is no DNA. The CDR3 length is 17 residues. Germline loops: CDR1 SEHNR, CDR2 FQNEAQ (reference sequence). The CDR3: CASSSLGASASGNTIYF. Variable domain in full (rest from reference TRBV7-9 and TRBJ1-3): DTGVSQNPRHKITKRGQNVTFRCDPISEHNRLYWYRQTLGQGPEFLTYFQNEAQLEKSRLLSDRFSAERPKGSFSTLEIQRTEQGDSAMYLCASSSLGASASGNTIYFGEGSWLTVV.

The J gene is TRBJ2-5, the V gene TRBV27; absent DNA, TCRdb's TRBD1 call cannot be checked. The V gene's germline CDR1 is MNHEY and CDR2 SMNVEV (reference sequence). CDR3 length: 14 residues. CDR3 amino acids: CASARQNSEETQYF.

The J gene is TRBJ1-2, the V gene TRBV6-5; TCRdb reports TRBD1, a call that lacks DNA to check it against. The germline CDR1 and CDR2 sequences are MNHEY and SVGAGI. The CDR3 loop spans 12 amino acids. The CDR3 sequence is CASSLGAYGYTF.

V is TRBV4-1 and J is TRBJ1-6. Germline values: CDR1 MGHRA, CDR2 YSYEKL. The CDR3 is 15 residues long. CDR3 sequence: CASLPGSSYNSPLHF.

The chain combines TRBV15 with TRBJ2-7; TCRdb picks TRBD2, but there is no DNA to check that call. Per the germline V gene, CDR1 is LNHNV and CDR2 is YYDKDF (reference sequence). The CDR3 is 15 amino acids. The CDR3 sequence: CATSSGTSGAYEQYF.

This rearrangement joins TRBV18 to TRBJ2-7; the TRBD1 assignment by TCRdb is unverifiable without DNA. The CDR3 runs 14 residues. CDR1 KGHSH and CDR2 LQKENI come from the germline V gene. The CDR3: CASSSDRDVDEQYF.

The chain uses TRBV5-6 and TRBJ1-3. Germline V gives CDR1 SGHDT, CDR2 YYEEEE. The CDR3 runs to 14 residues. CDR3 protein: CASSFGVAGNTIYF.

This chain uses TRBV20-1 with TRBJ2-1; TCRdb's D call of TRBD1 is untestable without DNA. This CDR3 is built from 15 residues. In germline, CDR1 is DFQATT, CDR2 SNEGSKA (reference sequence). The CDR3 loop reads CSARDLGTVRYEQFF.

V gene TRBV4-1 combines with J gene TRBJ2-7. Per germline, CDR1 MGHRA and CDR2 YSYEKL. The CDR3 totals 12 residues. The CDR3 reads CASSQGVSEQYF.

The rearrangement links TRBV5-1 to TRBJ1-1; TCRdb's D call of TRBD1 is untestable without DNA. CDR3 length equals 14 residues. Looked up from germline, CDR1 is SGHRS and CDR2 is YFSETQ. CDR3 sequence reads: CASGQASINTEAFF.

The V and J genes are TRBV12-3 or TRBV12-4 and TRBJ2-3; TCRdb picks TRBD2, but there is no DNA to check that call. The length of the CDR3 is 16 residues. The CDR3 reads CASSFWWEGNTDTQYF.

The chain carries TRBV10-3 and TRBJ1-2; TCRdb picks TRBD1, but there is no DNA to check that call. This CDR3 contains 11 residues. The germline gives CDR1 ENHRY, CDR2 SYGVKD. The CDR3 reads CAIRQESGYTF.

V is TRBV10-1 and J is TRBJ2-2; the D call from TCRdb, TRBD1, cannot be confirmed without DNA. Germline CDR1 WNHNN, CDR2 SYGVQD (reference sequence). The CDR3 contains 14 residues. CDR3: CASRITGNTGELFF.

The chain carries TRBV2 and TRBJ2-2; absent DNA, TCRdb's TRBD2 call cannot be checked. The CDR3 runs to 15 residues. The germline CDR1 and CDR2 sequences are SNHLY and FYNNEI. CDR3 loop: CASSVARLGTGELFF.

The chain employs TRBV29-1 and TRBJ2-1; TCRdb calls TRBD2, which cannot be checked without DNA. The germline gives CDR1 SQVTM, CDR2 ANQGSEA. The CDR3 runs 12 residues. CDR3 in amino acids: CSVASGVNEQFF.

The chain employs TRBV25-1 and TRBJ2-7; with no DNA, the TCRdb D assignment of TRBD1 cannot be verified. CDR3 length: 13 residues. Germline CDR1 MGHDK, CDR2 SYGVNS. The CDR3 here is CASSAGALGEQYF.

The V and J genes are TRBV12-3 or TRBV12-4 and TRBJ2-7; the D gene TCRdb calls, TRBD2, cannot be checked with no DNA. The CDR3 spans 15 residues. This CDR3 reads CASSLFDSPVYEQYF.

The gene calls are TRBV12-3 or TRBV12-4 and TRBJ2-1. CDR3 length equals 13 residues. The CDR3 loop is CASRLGRNNEQFF.

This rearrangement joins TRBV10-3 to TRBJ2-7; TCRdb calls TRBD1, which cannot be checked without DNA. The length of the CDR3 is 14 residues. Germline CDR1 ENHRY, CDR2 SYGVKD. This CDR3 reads CAISEGVGFYEQYF.

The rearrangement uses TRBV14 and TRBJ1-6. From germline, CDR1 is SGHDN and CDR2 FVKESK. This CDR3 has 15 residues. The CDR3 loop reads CASRKWSSYNSPLHF.